Listed below are T cell receptor beta chains from one sample, sequenced in a study of blood T cells in healthy people across ages. One entry per CDR3 protein, called by TCRdb with MiXCR from the 5' RACE reads. The sample has approximately 1,000,000 distinct CDR3 sequences; around 43% are singletons. The sample consisted of blood. The receptor source for this set is a woman aged 55-75 years in good health. Each CDR3 is given with its conserved first and last residue. D genes are given only for firm matches. The listing skips clone size in some rows; elsewhere it reads once, few, many or a size class.

>few|TRBV12-3/TRBV12-4|TRBJ1-1|.
CASSWGPNTEAFF
TGTGCCAGCAGTTGGGGACCCAACACTGAAGCTTTCTTT
>.|TRBV11-1|TRBJ2-3|TRBD2
CASSLLVGGPGDTQYF
TGTGCCAGCAGCTTATTGGTGGGAGGGCCTGGAGATACGCAGTATTTT
>.|TRBV9|TRBJ1-2|.
CASSVEIGYYGYTF
TGTGCCAGCAGCGTAGAAATCGGCTACTATGGCTACACCTTC
>few|TRBV2|TRBJ2-5|TRBD1
CASSGGQGDREQYF
TGTGCCAGCAGTGGGGGACAGGGGGATAGGGAGCAGTACTTC
>many|TRBV7-9|TRBJ2-5|.
CASSQTTGIETQYF
TGTGCCAGCAGTCAAACTACAGGGATAGAGACCCAGTACTTC
>.|TRBV7-2|TRBJ2-7|.
CASSSLLVGEQYF
TGTGCCAGCAGCTCCCTCCTAGTCGGCGAGCAGTACTTC
>.|TRBV27|TRBJ1-5|.
CASRRDINQPQHF
TGTGCCAGCAGGCGGGACATCAATCAGCCCCAGCATTTT
>.|TRBV13|TRBJ2-7|TRBD1
CASSSQDRGYEQYF
TGTGCCAGCAGCTCCCAGGACAGGGGGTACGAGCAGTACTTC
>once|TRBV27|TRBJ2-1|TRBD2
CASSFAGGQTHEQFF
TGTGCCAGCAGTTTTGCGGGAGGGCAGACCCATGAGCAGTTCTTC
>.|TRBV7-8|TRBJ1-1|.
CASRGPRQGYTEAFF
TGTGCCAGCAGAGGTCCCCGCCAGGGATACACTGAAGCTTTCTTT
>.|TRBV3-1|TRBJ2-5|.
CASSLTAFQETQYF
TGTGCCAGCAGTCTCACGGCGTTCCAAGAGACCCAGTACTTC
>few|TRBV15|TRBJ2-7|TRBD1
CATSRTRTGGDYEQYF
TGTGCCACCAGCAGGACACGGACAGGGGGCGATTACGAGCAGTACTTC
>few|TRBV20-1|TRBJ2-7|.
CSARGASPVVYF
TGCAGTGCTAGGGGCGCCTCGCCAGTTGTGTACTTC
>many|TRBV9|TRBJ2-7|TRBD1
CASSGEGQDPYEQYF
TGTGCCAGCAGCGGCGAGGGACAGGACCCCTACGAGCAGTACTTC
>few|TRBV12-3/TRBV12-4|TRBJ2-7|TRBD1
CASSLAQGASYEQYF
TGTGCCAGCAGTTTGGCACAGGGGGCCTCCTACGAGCAGTACTTC
>.|TRBV13|TRBJ2-7|.
CASSPPTGVPRYF
TGTGCCAGCAGCCCTCCTACGGGGGTCCCGCGGTACTTC
>many|TRBV4-1|TRBJ2-7|TRBD2
CASSQGLAGDEQYF
TGCGCCAGCAGCCAGGGACTAGCGGGAGATGAGCAGTACTTC
>.|TRBV5-1|TRBJ2-2|.
CASSLEPLSGNGELFF
TGCGCCAGCAGCTTGGAACCCTTGTCAGGGAACGGGGAGCTGTTTTTT
>.|TRBV7-9|TRBJ2-7|TRBD1
CASSRGGTASYEQYF
TGTGCCAGTTCAAGGGGTGGGACAGCGTCCTACGAGCAGTACTTC
>.|TRBV15|TRBJ2-7|.
CATSRGASYEQYF
TGTGCCACCAGCAGGGGGGCTTCCTACGAGCAGTACTTC
>.|TRBV4-1|TRBJ2-2|.
CASSQIGRGELFF
TGCGCCAGCAGCCAGATCGGTAGGGGGGAGCTGTTTTTT
>few|TRBV20-1|TRBJ2-4|TRBD1
CSARGQTGKNIQYF
TGCAGTGCCAGGGGACAGACGGGCAAAAACATTCAGTACTTC
>few|TRBV6-6|TRBJ1-2|TRBD1
CASSLRDSKNYGYTF
TGTGCCAGCAGCCTACGGGACAGCAAAAACTATGGCTACACCTTC
>.|TRBV2|TRBJ2-7|.
CASRMRGSPYEQYF
TGTGCCAGCAGAATGAGGGGCAGCCCCTACGAGCAGTACTTC
>few|TRBV10-1|TRBJ2-2|.
CASSESGVGAAGELFF
TGCGCCAGCAGTGAGTCCGGGGTAGGAGCTGCCGGGGAGCTGTTTTTT
>.|TRBV12-3/TRBV12-4|TRBJ1-2|.
CASSLMQGRSNYGYTF
TGTGCCAGTAGCCTCATGCAGGGGCGGAGTAACTATGGCTACACCTTC
>few|TRBV6-6|TRBJ2-1|TRBD1
CASSYPPGTAYNEQFF
TGTGCCAGCAGTTATCCCCCGGGGACAGCTTACAATGAGCAGTTCTTC
>.|TRBV20-1|TRBJ2-3|.
CSARDQRWAGTDTQYF
TGCAGTGCTAGAGATCAGAGGTGGGCCGGCACAGATACGCAGTATTTT
>.|TRBV20-1|TRBJ2-7|.
CSARTGQAYEQYF
TGCAGTGCTAGAACGGGTCAGGCCTACGAGCAGTACTTC
>.|TRBV12-3/TRBV12-4|TRBJ1-1|.
CASSYDRFHEAFF
TGTGCCAGCAGTTACGACAGGTTCCATGAAGCTTTCTTT
>.|TRBV29-1|TRBJ1-2|TRBD1
CSTNRGANYGYTF
TGCAGCACCAACAGGGGGGCTAACTATGGCTACACCTTC
>few|TRBV7-9|TRBJ2-7|.
CASRGGGIVDEQYF
TGTGCCAGCAGAGGGGGAGGGATCGTAGACGAGCAGTACTTC
>.|TRBV12-3/TRBV12-4|TRBJ2-7|TRBD2
CASSPRLAANNEQYF
TGTGCCAGCAGTCCTAGACTAGCGGCAAACAATGAGCAGTACTTC
>few|TRBV27|TRBJ2-7|TRBD1
CASSARGPPYEQYF
TGTGCCAGCAGTGCGAGGGGGCCCCCCTACGAGCAGTACTTC
>few|TRBV3-1|TRBJ2-7|.
CASSPPAPYEQYF
TGTGCCAGCAGTCCCCCGGCGCCTTACGAGCAGTACTTC
>.|TRBV29-1|TRBJ2-5|TRBD2
CSVRVTSGRIGTQYF
TGCAGCGTAAGAGTAACTAGCGGGAGGATTGGGACCCAGTACTTC
>.|TRBV18|TRBJ1-1|TRBD1
CASSPDRQGQNTEAFF
TGTGCCAGCTCACCAGACAGACAGGGCCAGAACACTGAAGCTTTCTTT
>.|TRBV5-1|TRBJ2-1|TRBD1
CASSLGGQVPYNEQFF
TGCGCCAGCAGCTTGGGGGGACAGGTCCCCTACAATGAGCAGTTCTTC
>.|TRBV27|TRBJ2-7|.
CASRSGGRGYEQYF
TGTGCCAGCAGGAGTGGGGGGAGAGGGTACGAGCAGTACTTC
>few|TRBV10-3|TRBJ1-3|.
CATTSYYSGNTIYF
TGTGCCACCACATCGTACTACTCTGGAAACACCATATATTTT
>few|TRBV10-3|TRBJ2-2|.
CAIRAYPNTGELFF
TGTGCCATCAGGGCCTATCCGAACACCGGGGAGCTGTTTTTT